Described below is a single TCR beta chain sequence and its context. Its antigen is unknown. The repertoire was sequenced with immunoSEQ multiplex PCR; TCRdb's copy has only in-frame clones and lacks some. The repertoire holds 75,000 to 80,000 clones, with around 87% as singletons. The data derive from a study of OX40 agonist ivuxolimab in advanced cancers. In the study overall: Dose-escalation subjects each had hepatocellular carcinoma, melanoma, renal cell or head and neck cancer. Partial responses were observed in three patients, of whom one had hepatocellular carcinoma and two had cutaneous melanoma.

Study results and caveats: Near-lowest levels of clonal expansion characterized partial responders at 0.1-3.0 mg/kg. Certain nonresponders additionally had low normalized T-cell clonal expansion.

In germline, CDR1 is SGHTA, CDR2 FQGNSA. Trimming took off 4 bases at V and 4 bases at J, with 16 bases between the two ends. The CDR3 is made up of 15 amino acids. The rearrangement uses TRBV7-2 and TRBJ2-5, with D possibly matching TRBD1 (6 bases). The clonotype was recovered from an adult with an advanced solid tumor such as melanoma, head and neck, liver or kidney cancer. The sample here was CD4+ or CD8+ T cells sorted from blood, taken in a trial of the OX40 agonist ivuxolimab. DNA for the CDR3: TGTGCCAGCAGCTCCCAGGGGTCTACCGGAGAGACCCAGTACTTC. Protein product: CASSSQGSTGETQYF.